This T cell receptor beta chain was recorded in a study of a mutant IDH1 vaccine in newly diagnosed glioma. V lost 5 bases and J lost 8, with 18 bases in between. This CDR3 has 14 amino acids. Per germline, CDR1 MNHNS and CDR2 SASEGT. Documented time point: week 5, during vaccination. Each dose delivered 300 ug of mutant IDH1 20-mer peptide subcutaneously with imiquimod. The data were produced by immunoSEQ multiplex PCR, yet TCRdb's version contains in-frame clones alone and is incomplete. The table includes about 51,000 clones, roughly 78% detected once. Details on this clone: Antigen unknown.

The chain has TRBV6-1 and TRBJ1-1; D is unresolved. This TCR was recovered from a woman aged 40 to 50 with glioma. The source material was PBMCs, sampled from a glioma patient whose treatment included an IDH1 peptide vaccine. DNA for the CDR3: TGTGCCAGCAGTAGCAACAAGGGTATACGGGAAGCTTTCTTT. Protein product: CASSSNKGIREAFF.